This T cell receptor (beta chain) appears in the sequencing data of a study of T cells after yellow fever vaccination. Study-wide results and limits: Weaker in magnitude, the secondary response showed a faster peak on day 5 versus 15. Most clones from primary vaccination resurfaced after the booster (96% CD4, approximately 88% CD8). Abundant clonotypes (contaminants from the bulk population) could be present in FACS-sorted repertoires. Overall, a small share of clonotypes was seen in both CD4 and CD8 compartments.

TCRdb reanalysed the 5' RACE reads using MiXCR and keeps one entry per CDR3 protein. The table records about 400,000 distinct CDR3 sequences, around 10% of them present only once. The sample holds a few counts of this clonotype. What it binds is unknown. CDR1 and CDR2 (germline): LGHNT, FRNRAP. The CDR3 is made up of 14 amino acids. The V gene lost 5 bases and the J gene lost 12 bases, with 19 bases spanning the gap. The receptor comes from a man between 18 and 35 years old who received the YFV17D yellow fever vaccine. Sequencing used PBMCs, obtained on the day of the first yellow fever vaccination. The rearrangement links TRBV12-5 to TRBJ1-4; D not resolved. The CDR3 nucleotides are TGTGCTAGTGGTCCGGACGCTTTTATATCGGAACTGTTTTTT. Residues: CASGPDAFISELFF.